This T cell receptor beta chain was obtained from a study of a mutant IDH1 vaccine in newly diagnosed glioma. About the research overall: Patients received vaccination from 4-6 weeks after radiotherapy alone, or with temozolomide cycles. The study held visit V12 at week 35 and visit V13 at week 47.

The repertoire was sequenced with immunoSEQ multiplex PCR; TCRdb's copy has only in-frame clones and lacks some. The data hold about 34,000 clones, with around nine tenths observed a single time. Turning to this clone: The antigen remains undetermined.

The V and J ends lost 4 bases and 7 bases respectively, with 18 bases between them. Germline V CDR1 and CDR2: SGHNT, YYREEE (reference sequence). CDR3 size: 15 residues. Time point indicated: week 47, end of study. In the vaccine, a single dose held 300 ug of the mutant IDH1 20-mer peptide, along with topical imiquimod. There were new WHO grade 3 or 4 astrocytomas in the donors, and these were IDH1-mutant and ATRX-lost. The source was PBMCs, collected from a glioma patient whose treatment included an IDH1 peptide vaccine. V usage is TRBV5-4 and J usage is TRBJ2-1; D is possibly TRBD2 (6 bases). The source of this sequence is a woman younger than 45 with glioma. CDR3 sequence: CASSLGTVALNEQFF. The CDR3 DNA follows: TGTGCCAGCAGCCTAGGGACTGTGGCGTTGAATGAGCAGTTCTTC.